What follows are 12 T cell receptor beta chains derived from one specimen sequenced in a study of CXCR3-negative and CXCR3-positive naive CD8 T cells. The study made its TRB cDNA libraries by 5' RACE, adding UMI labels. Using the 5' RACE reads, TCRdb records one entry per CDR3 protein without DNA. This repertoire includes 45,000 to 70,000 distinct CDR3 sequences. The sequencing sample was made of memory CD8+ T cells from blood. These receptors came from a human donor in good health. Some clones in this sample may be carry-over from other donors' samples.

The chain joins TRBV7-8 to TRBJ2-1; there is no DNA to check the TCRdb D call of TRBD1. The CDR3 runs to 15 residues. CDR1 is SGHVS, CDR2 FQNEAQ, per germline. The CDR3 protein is CASSLGGRDYNEQFF.

CDR3 residues: CASRSGGSSYEQYF. The V gene is TRBV7-2, the J gene TRBJ2-7; with no DNA, the TCRdb D assignment of TRBD1 cannot be verified. Germline-derived CDR1 and CDR2 are SGHTA and FQGNSA. The CDR3 is 14 amino acids.

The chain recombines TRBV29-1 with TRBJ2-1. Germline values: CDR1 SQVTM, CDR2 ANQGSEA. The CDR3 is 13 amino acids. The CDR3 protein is CSVPKSSYNEQFF.

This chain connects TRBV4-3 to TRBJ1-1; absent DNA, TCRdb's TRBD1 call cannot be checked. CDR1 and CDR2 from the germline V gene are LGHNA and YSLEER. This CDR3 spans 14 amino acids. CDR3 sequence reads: CASSQDRGSTEAFF.

This CDR3 reads CASSQHPLAGGWEQFF. The chain joins TRBV14 to TRBJ2-1; absent DNA, TCRdb's TRBD2 call cannot be checked. There are 16 residues in the CDR3. The germline V gene has CDR1 SGHDN and CDR2 FVKESK.

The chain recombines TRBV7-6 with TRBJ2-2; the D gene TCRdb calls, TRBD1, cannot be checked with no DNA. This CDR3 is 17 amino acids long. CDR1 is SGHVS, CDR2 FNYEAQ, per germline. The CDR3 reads CASLRTQGGANTGELFF.

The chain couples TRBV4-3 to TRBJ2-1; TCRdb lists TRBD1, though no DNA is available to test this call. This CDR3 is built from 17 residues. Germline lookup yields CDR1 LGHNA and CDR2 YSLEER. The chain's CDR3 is CASSQEDGIRSYNEQFF.

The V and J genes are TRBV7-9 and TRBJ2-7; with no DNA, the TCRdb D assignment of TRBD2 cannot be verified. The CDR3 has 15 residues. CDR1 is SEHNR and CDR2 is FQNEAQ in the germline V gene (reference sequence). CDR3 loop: CASSSTSGGANEQYF.

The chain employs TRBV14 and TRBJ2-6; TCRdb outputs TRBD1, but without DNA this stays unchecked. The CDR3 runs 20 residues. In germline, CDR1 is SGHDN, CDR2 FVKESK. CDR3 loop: CASSQDNLRDRGTGANVLTF. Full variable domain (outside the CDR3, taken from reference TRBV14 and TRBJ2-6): EAGVTQFPSHSVIEKGQTVTLRCDPISGHDNLYWYRRVMGKEIKFLLHFVKESKQDESGMPNNRFLAERTGGTYSTLKVQPAELEDSGVYFCASSQDNLRDRGTGANVLTFGAGSRLTVL.

CDR3 region: CASSSRNYNEQFF. The J gene is TRBJ2-1, the V gene TRBV28. The CDR3 is made up of 13 amino acids. Germline V gene data show CDR1 as MDHEN and CDR2 as SYDVKM.

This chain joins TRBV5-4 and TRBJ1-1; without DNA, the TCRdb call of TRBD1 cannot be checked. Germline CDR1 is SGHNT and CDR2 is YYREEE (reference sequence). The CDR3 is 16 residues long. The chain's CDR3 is CASSTPGTDMNTEAFF. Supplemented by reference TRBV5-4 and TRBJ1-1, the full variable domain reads ETGVTQSPTHLIKTRGQQVTLRCSSQSGHNTVSWYQQALGQGPQFIFQYYREEENGRGNFPPRFSGLQFPNYSSELNVNALELDDSALYLCASSTPGTDMNTEAFFGQGTRLTVV.

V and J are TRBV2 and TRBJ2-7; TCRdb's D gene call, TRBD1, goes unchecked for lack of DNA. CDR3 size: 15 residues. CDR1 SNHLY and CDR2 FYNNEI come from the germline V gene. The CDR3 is CASSVLAGFSYEQYF. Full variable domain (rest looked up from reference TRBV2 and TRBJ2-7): EPEVTQTPSHQVTQMGQEVILRCVPISNHLYFYWYRQILGQKVEFLVSFYNNEISEKSEIFDDQFSVERPDGSNFTLKIRSTKLEDSAMYFCASSVLAGFSYEQYFGPGTRLTVT.